This is a list of T cell receptor beta chains from one sample in a study of blood T cell repertoires in COVID-19. The data were produced by immunoSEQ multiplex PCR, yet TCRdb's version contains in-frame clones alone and is incomplete. This table has about 160,000 clones, 80% appearing once. The sample comprised PBMCs or T cells enriched from blood (not recorded which). The receptors originated from a man in his forties who had recovered from COVID-19. CDR3s include the opening cysteine and the closing phenylalanine or tryptophan. Each record gives: J gene, clone size, V gene, D gene, CDR3 DNA, CDR3 protein. The D gene is left open where the match is weak. The size of a clone is reported for some rows only, either as once, few or many, or as a class for expanded clones.

j_gene: TRBJ2-5; abundance: .; v_gene: TRBV4-1; d_gene: TRBD2; CDR3nt: TGCGCCAGCAGCCAAGATAGGAGTAGCGGGGGGCAAGAGACCCAGTACTTC; CDR3aa: CASSQDRSSGGQETQYF
j_gene: TRBJ2-7; abundance: few; v_gene: TRBV18; d_gene: .; CDR3nt: TGTGCCAGCTCACCTGTGGGACGGGGAGGCGAGCAGTACTTC; CDR3aa: CASSPVGRGGEQYF
j_gene: TRBJ2-5; abundance: once; v_gene: TRBV5-1; d_gene: TRBD2; CDR3nt: TGCGCCAGCAGCCGGGGACTAGCGGGGTCTAAAGGGGAGACCCAGTACTTC; CDR3aa: CASSRGLAGSKGETQYF
j_gene: TRBJ1-4; abundance: .; v_gene: TRBV5-6; d_gene: .; CDR3nt: TGTGCCAGCAGCAGCGCAACTAATGAAAAACTGTTTTTT; CDR3aa: CASSSATNEKLFF
j_gene: TRBJ2-7; abundance: once; v_gene: TRBV6-5; d_gene: .; CDR3nt: TGTGCCAGCAGTTACCAGGTTTCGTACGAGCAGTACTTC; CDR3aa: CASSYQVSYEQYF
j_gene: TRBJ2-7; abundance: .; v_gene: TRBV6-6; d_gene: .; CDR3nt: TGTGCCAGCACGTCCTCAGGGTCCACAATGACCTACGAGCAGTACTTC; CDR3aa: CASTSSGSTMTYEQYF
j_gene: TRBJ1-1; abundance: once; v_gene: TRBV11-2; d_gene: .; CDR3nt: TGTGCCAGCTCCTTCCGTCCGGGTTTAAACACTGAAGCTTTCTTT; CDR3aa: CASSFRPGLNTEAFF
j_gene: TRBJ1-2; abundance: few; v_gene: TRBV2; d_gene: TRBD1; CDR3nt: TGTGCCAGCAGTGAAGTCCCGGGACAGGGGACCCCTGGTTATGGCTACACCTTC; CDR3aa: CASSEVPGQGTPGYGYTF
j_gene: TRBJ2-1; abundance: once; v_gene: TRBV7-9; d_gene: TRBD1; CDR3nt: TGTGCCAGCAGCTTTCCGGGACAGGGGGCATCCTACAATGAGCAGTTCTTC; CDR3aa: CASSFPGQGASYNEQFF
j_gene: TRBJ2-5; abundance: .; v_gene: TRBV11-1; d_gene: TRBD2; CDR3nt: TGTGCCAGCAGCCATCGGGGGGGTGAAGAGACCCAGTACTTC; CDR3aa: CASSHRGGEETQYF
j_gene: TRBJ2-2; abundance: .; v_gene: TRBV18; d_gene: .; CDR3nt: TGTGCCAGCTCACCAGACGGGGGTAGCACCGGGGAGCTGTTTTTT; CDR3aa: CASSPDGGSTGELFF
j_gene: TRBJ1-5; abundance: .; v_gene: TRBV7-9; d_gene: .; CDR3nt: TGTGCCAGCAGCTTAGCAGGGGGTCAGCCCCAGCATTTT; CDR3aa: CASSLAGGQPQHF
j_gene: TRBJ2-5; abundance: .; v_gene: TRBV25-1; d_gene: TRBD2; CDR3nt: TGTGCCAGCAGTGAGGGACTAGCGGGGGTCCTGTACTTC; CDR3aa: CASSEGLAGVLYF
j_gene: TRBJ1-5; abundance: .; v_gene: TRBV24-1; d_gene: .; CDR3nt: TGTGCCACCAGTAGGGAGGGGAGCAATCAGCCCCAGCATTTT; CDR3aa: CATSREGSNQPQHF
j_gene: TRBJ2-3; abundance: .; v_gene: TRBV6-6; d_gene: TRBD1; CDR3nt: TGTGCCACCCGACAGGGCAACACAGATACGCAGTATTTT; CDR3aa: CATRQGNTDTQYF
j_gene: TRBJ1-1; abundance: .; v_gene: TRBV7-9; d_gene: .; CDR3nt: TGTGCCAGCAGCAAGGGGGATGTCGCTGAAGCTTTCTTT; CDR3aa: CASSKGDVAEAFF
j_gene: TRBJ2-7; abundance: .; v_gene: TRBV12-5; d_gene: TRBD2; CDR3nt: TGTGCTAGTGGCCGGGGGGGATCCTACGAGCAGTACTTC; CDR3aa: CASGRGGSYEQYF
j_gene: TRBJ2-1; abundance: .; v_gene: TRBV18; d_gene: .; CDR3nt: TGTGCCAGCTCACCCCTGGGAAGACAGGCCAACAATGAGCAGTTCTTC; CDR3aa: CASSPLGRQANNEQFF
j_gene: TRBJ1-2; abundance: .; v_gene: TRBV5-8; d_gene: .; CDR3nt: TGTGCCAGCAGACATCTCGATTACAGCAGATCTGGCTACACCTTC; CDR3aa: CASRHLDYSRSGYTF
j_gene: TRBJ1-1; abundance: .; v_gene: TRBV3-1/TRBV3-2; d_gene: .; CDR3nt: TGTGCCAGCAGGGCTCAGGGGAGACCTGAAGCTTTCTTT; CDR3aa: CASRAQGRPEAFF
j_gene: TRBJ1-1; abundance: .; v_gene: TRBV10-3; d_gene: TRBD1; CDR3nt: TGTGCCACCGGGGACAGGGGGAGGAACACTGAAGCTTTCTTT; CDR3aa: CATGDRGRNTEAFF
j_gene: TRBJ2-3; abundance: .; v_gene: TRBV6-5; d_gene: .; CDR3nt: TGTGCCAGCAGCGGAGTAGGAGCACCGACGCAGTATTTT; CDR3aa: CASSGVGAPTQYF
j_gene: TRBJ1-4; abundance: .; v_gene: TRBV5-1; d_gene: .; CDR3nt: TGCGCCAGCAGCGCACGGACGGGAGGTAATGAAAAACTGTTTTTT; CDR3aa: CASSARTGGNEKLFF